This T cell receptor beta chain appears in the sequencing data of a study of cytomegalovirus exposure and HLA in healthy donors. Study outcomes and limitations: The later analysis indicated that the majority of CMV-associated TCR beta chains appeared HLA-restricted. V- and J-gene trimming of TCR beta was linked (in a later analysis) to a missense DCLRE1C variant. A later analysis revealed that TCR association rates differed between HLA loci, peaking at DRB1 and bottoming out at HLA-C.

The CDR3 contains 14 residues. Germline CDR1 and CDR2: SSHAT and FNYEAQ (reference sequence). About this clone itself: What it binds is unknown. Compared with germline, one end of the junction differs, possibly owing to a read error.

A multiplex PCR was run with 60 Vbeta primers and 13 Jbeta primers. Sequencing used immunoSEQ multiplex PCR; TCRdb keeps in-frame clones, though not all of them. Found here are more than 200,000 clones, approximately 81% of them singletons; the top ten hold 1.3%. This chain links TRBV7-7 with TRBJ2-7; 9 bases are a match to TRBD1. The clonotype comes from a human donor in good health. What was sequenced was PBMCs. The CDR3 bases are TGTGCTAGCAGCTTAGGACAGGGGTTTGGCGAGCAGTACTTC. As protein: CASSLGQGFGEQYF.